What follows are 13 T cell receptor beta chains derived from one specimen sequenced in a study of blood T cell repertoires in COVID-19. Libraries were prepared by immunoSEQ multiplex PCR; TCRdb keeps only in-frame clonotypes and omits some of them. Among a few hundred thousand clones listed, 85% to 90% were seen once. The material sequenced was PBMCs or T cells enriched from blood (not recorded which). These receptors were collected from a man aged 18 to 29 who had recovered from COVID-19.

V gene TRBV2 combines with J gene TRBJ2-3, with 10 bases identical to TRBD1. The CDR3 runs to 13 residues. J lost 6 bases, V lost 7 bases, and 4 bases had no gene match. Germline lookup yields CDR1 SNHLY and CDR2 FYNNEI. CDR3 in amino acids: CASTGTGADTQYF. CDR3 nucleotide sequence: TGTGCCAGCACCGGGACAGGGGCGGATACGCAGTATTTT.

The chain is built from TRBV13 and TRBJ1-1; 7 bases align to TRBD1. Trimming removed 1 base from V and 0 bases from J; junction bases left unmatched: 23. Germline V gives CDR1 PRHDT, CDR2 FYEKMQ (reference sequence). CDR3 size: 22 residues. The chain's CDR3 is CASSLVGSVLNRDSLMNTEAFF. CDR3 DNA sequence: TGTGCCAGCAGCTTAGTCGGGAGTGTGTTAAACCGGGACAGCCTAATGAACACTGAAGCTTTCTTT. Looking up the rest from reference TRBV13 and TRBJ1-1 gives the full variable domain: AAGVIQSPRHLIKEKRETATLKCYPIPRHDTVYWYQQGPGQDPQFLISFYEKMQSDKGSIPDRFSAQQFSDYHSELNMSSLELGDSALYFCASSLVGSVLNRDSLMNTEAFFGQGTRLTVV.

This chain connects TRBV6-5 to TRBJ1-6; D unresolved. This CDR3 has 16 residues. Germline loops: CDR1 MNHEY, CDR2 SVGAGI. V lost 2 bases to trimming and J lost 0 bases, with 8 bases between them. CDR3 sequence: CASSYSASSYNSPLHF. The DNA for the CDR3 is TGTGCCAGCAGTTACAGTGCTAGCTCCTATAATTCACCCCTCCACTTT.

The V gene is TRBV3-1 (or the pseudogene TRBV3-2), the J gene TRBJ2-1; 13 nucleotides line up with TRBD2. Germline V CDR1 and CDR2: LGHDT, YNNKEL (reference sequence). The J segment lost 6 bases and the V segment lost 4 bases, leaving 6 bases of the junction unmatched. There are 16 residues in the CDR3. The CDR3 sequence is CASSPTTSGRANEQFF. The DNA for the CDR3 is TGTGCCAGCAGCCCGACTACTAGCGGGAGGGCCAATGAGCAGTTCTTC.

The chain is built from TRBV4-1 and TRBJ2-7, with 10 bases that match TRBD2. This CDR3 contains 15 residues. J was trimmed by 4 bases and V by 3 bases; bases with no gene match: 6. Germline CDR1 is MGHRA and CDR2 is YSYEKL. The CDR3 is CASSHERGGLYEQYF. The CDR3 bases are TGCGCCAGCAGCCACGAGCGGGGGGGCCTGTACGAGCAGTACTTC.

The chain employs TRBV15 and TRBJ1-5; 8 positions agree with TRBD1. The CDR3 totals 14 residues. CDR1 is LNHNV, CDR2 YYDKDF, per germline (reference sequence). With V trimmed by 3 bases and J by 4 bases, 2 bases remained unmatched. The CDR3 sequence: CATSRDRVNQPQHF. DNA of the CDR3: TGTGCCACCAGCAGGGACAGGGTAAATCAGCCCCAGCATTTT.

V gene TRBV7-9 combines with J gene TRBJ2-7; 11 bases align to TRBD2. After removal of 5 bases from V and 4 bases from J, the junction contained 19 bases not matched to a gene. The CDR3 sequence is 19 residues long. Per the germline V gene, CDR1 is SEHNR and CDR2 is FQNEAQ (reference sequence). The CDR3 protein is CASSGPVGLAGGPFYEQYF. The CDR3 coding sequence is TGTGCCAGCAGCGGGCCGGTTGGGCTAGCGGGAGGCCCGTTTTACGAGCAGTACTTC.

CDR3 DNA: TGTGCCAGCAGCTTAAGTCCTAGCGGTAACGGGGAGCTGTTTTTT. Encoded protein: CASSLSPSGNGELFF. The V gene is TRBV7-3, the J gene TRBJ2-2; 7 positions match TRBD2. The V segment lost 1 base and the J segment 7 bases; nucleotides outside the gene matches: 6. The length of the CDR3 is 15 residues. The germline CDR1 and CDR2 sequences are SGHTA and FQGTGA.

The chain is built from TRBV5-8 and TRBJ1-3; 7 nucleotides agree with TRBD1. Looked up from germline, CDR1 is SGHTS and CDR2 is YDEGEE. V dropped 4 bases and J dropped 5; count of bases not matched to a gene: 12. The CDR3 loop spans 16 amino acids. CDR3 residues: CASSPTGQPDRNTIYF. In DNA form, the CDR3 reads TGTGCCAGCAGCCCCACGGGACAGCCAGACCGAAACACCATATATTTT.

This rearrangement joins TRBV28 to TRBJ1-1, with a weak D call TRBD1 (5 bases). The germline V and J ends were trimmed by 4 bases and 2 bases, with 14 bases remaining between them. The CDR3 length is 15 residues. CDR1 and CDR2 (germline): MDHEN, SYDVKM. CDR3 sequence reads: CASSSQGRPNTEAFF. The CDR3 coding sequence is TGTGCCAGCAGTTCCCAGGGCAGGCCCAACACTGAAGCTTTCTTT. Looking up the rest from reference TRBV28 and TRBJ1-1 gives the full variable domain: DVKVTQSSRYLVKRTGEKVFLECVQDMDHENMFWYRQDPGLGLRLIYFSYDVKMKEKGDIPEGYSVSREKKERFSLILESASTNQTSMYLCASSSQGRPNTEAFFGQGTRLTVV.

The gene calls are TRBV4-1 and TRBJ2-7, with 7 bases aligning to TRBD2. Germline values: CDR1 MGHRA, CDR2 YSYEKL. Trimming at V came to 4 bases and at J to 3 bases, leaving 6 bases not matched to a gene. This CDR3 contains 14 residues. The CDR3 spells CASSRGGVIYEQYF. The CDR3 DNA is TGCGCCAGCAGCCGGGGAGGGGTAATCTACGAGCAGTACTTC.

This clone occurred a few times. This rearrangement joins TRBV6-5 to TRBJ2-1; D is possibly TRBD1 (6 bases). V gave up 7 bases and J gave up 11 bases, with 15 bases separating them. The CDR3 contains 12 residues. Germline-derived CDR1 and CDR2 are MNHEY and SVGAGI. In DNA form, the CDR3 reads TGTGCCAGCACCGACGGGACACATCAGCAGTTCTTC. Protein product: CASTDGTHQQFF.

This sequence joins TRBV5-1 and TRBJ1-1, with a weak D call TRBD1 (5 bases). The V gene's germline CDR1 is SGHRS and CDR2 YFSETQ. There are 15 residues in the CDR3. V shed 0 bases and J shed 4 bases, with 13 bases lying between them. This CDR3 reads CASSLAEGVGTEAFF. CDR3 in DNA: TGCGCCAGCAGCTTGGCCGAAGGGGTGGGCACTGAAGCTTTCTTT.